The subject of this entry is one TCR beta chain. Its antigen remains unidentified. This record comes from a study of cytomegalovirus exposure and HLA in healthy donors. General study findings and limits: An assumption of roughly uniform sequencing depth across donors underlay the presence/absence analyses. Among the sequence variants, a highly shared cluster was likely an artifact of sequencing.

The CDR3 is 16 amino acids. The germline V gene encodes CDR1 SGHTA and CDR2 FQGTGA. Germline trimming cut 5 bases from V and 5 bases from J; bases unmatched to any gene: 10. With 60 Vbeta and 13 Jbeta primers, the PCR was carried out. Produced via immunoSEQ multiplex PCR; TCRdb's table is partial and in-frame only. The repertoire holds about 260,000 clones, with approximately 85% as singletons. Sequencing was carried out using PBMCs. The J gene is TRBJ2-4, the V gene TRBV7-3, with 9 bases lining up with TRBD2. The TCR comes from a woman between 40 and 55 years old in good health and CMV-seropositive. The CDR3 DNA is TGTGCCAGCAGCCCCGGGCGGGGGGGAGCTGAAAACATTCAGTACTTC. This sequence encodes CASSPGRGGAENIQYF.